Below, 17 T cell receptor beta chains from the same sample are listed, as sequenced in a study of vaccination effects on CD4 cells after COVID-19 (dated by TCRdb to between 2021 and 2024). Their recognized antigens are unknown. To identify antigen-specific CD4+ T cell clonotypes by their expansion, the ViraFEST assay first stimulated PBMC with viral peptide pools and then applied TCR sequencing. After around eleven days of culture, CD4+ T cells were isolated with the EasySep CD4+ T cell isolation kit. Each participant received two doses of an mRNA SARS-CoV-2 vaccine, either BNT162b2 or mRNA-1273. Receptors were amplified or captured by the immunoSEQ multiplex PCR assay. This immuneACCESS table, as held by TCRdb, lists in-frame sequences with V and J called but not all clones. Of the missing ones, under half trace to an unresolved V gene in checked studies; the others have no known cause. The sample table shows about 72,000 clones, and 75% to 85% are seen once. Approximately 1.2% of the sample is held by the ten biggest clonotypes.

Sequences were derived from CD4+ T cells from PBMCs cultured with HCoV-229E spike peptides, sampled after COVID-19 vaccination. The sample's cell subset or site label, in plain terms: HCoV-229E spike overlapping peptide pool stimulation. Every receptor here comes from a human donor who received a COVID-19 vaccine.

DNA for the CDR3: TGTGCCAGCAGCTTGGAAGGGCTTAATTCCTATGGCTACACCTTC. The encoded protein is CASSLEGLNSYGYTF. The rearrangement links TRBV5-6 to TRBJ1-2; D unclear. Looked up from germline, CDR1 is SGHDT and CDR2 is YYEEEE. The CDR3 consists of 15 residues. Trimming left V 0 bases short and J 4 bases short, with 13 bases between.

The chain recombines TRBV6-5 with TRBJ1-3, with D perhaps matching TRBD1 (6 bases). Germline-derived CDR1 and CDR2 are MNHEY and SVGAGI. The CDR3 loop spans 15 amino acids. V lost 8 bases to trimming and J lost 1 base, with 15 bases between them. The CDR3 DNA reads TGTGCCAGCTCTAGGAACAGGGTATCTGGAAACACCATATATTTT. Encoded protein: CASSRNRVSGNTIYF.

The V call is TRBV24-1, the J call TRBJ2-5, with a weak D call TRBD2 (5 bases). The germline CDR1 and CDR2 sequences are KGHDR and SFDVKD. The CDR3 spans 16 residues. The germline V and J ends were trimmed by 4 bases and 5 bases, with 19 bases remaining between them. Here the CDR3 reads CATSDGEISQGETQYF. CDR3 DNA: TGTGCCACCAGTGACGGGGAAATCTCCCAAGGGGAGACCCAGTACTTC.

The V and J genes are TRBV7-2 and TRBJ2-5; D possibly matches TRBD1 or TRBD2 (5 bases each). Trimming stripped 4 bases from V and 0 bases from J, with 18 bases between. Germline V gene lookup returns CDR1 SGHTA and CDR2 FQGNSA. This CDR3 has 17 amino acids. CDR3: CASSSDPGSSDQETQYF. The CDR3, as DNA: TGTGCCAGCAGCTCCGATCCAGGGAGTAGCGACCAAGAGACCCAGTACTTC.

V is TRBV6-5 and J is TRBJ2-5; unclear D gene. V dropped 0 bases and J dropped 1 base, with 9 bases sitting between them. CDR1 and CDR2 from the germline V gene are MNHEY and SVGAGI. CDR3 size: 15 residues. CDR3 sequence reads: CASSYSRQSQETQYF. DNA for the CDR3: TGTGCCAGCAGTTACTCGAGGCAGTCCCAAGAGACCCAGTACTTC.

This clone was observed once. The chain recombines TRBV28 with TRBJ1-2; D is unclear. V was pared by 5 bases and J by 2 bases, with 15 bases between. From germline, CDR1 is MDHEN and CDR2 SYDVKM. This CDR3 comprises 15 residues. The CDR3 bases are TGTGCCAGCAGTATCCCACGGGGTCCCAACTATGGCTACACCTTC. Encoded protein: CASSIPRGPNYGYTF.

V and J are TRBV4-1 and TRBJ1-6; possible D gene TRBD1, 5 bases. V was trimmed by 2 bases and J by 5 bases, leaving 10 bases between them. Germline V gene lookup returns CDR1 MGHRA and CDR2 YSYEKL. The CDR3 has 15 residues. The CDR3 DNA reads TGCGCCAGCAGCCAAAGGGGAGCGGATAATTCACCCCTCCACTTT. Its protein product is CASSQRGADNSPLHF.

For this clone: Other DNA sequences of this sample code for an identical CDR3. The rearrangement links TRBV6-2 or TRBV6-3 to TRBJ1-4; D is uncertain. The CDR3 runs 12 residues. V lost 4 bases and J lost 7, with 7 bases in between. Germline CDR1 reads MNHEY; CDR2 reads SVGEGT. The CDR3 is CASSSGGEKLFF. The CDR3 nucleotides are TGTGCCAGCAGTTCAGGAGGTGAAAAACTGTTTTTT.

V usage is TRBV2 and J usage is TRBJ1-1; 7 nucleotides line up with TRBD1. This CDR3 spans 14 amino acids. In germline, CDR1 is SNHLY, CDR2 FYNNEI. V lost 6 bases, J lost 1 base, and 5 bases stayed unmatched. The CDR3 DNA reads TGTGCCAGCAGGCGGGACAGACCGAACACTGAAGCTTTCTTT. Translation gives CASRRDRPNTEAFF.

This chain uses TRBV28 with TRBJ2-1, with a tentative D call TRBD2 (11 bases). In germline, CDR1 is MDHEN, CDR2 SYDVKM. Deletions cut 2 bases from V and 9 bases from J, with 26 bases between. The CDR3 sequence is 18 residues long. CDR3 in amino acids: CASSLGTGVAGGGGEQFF. The CDR3 DNA reads as TGTGCCAGCAGTTTAGGGACAGGGGTAGCGGGGGGGGGTGGTGAGCAGTTCTTC.

The chain has TRBV18 and TRBJ2-1, with D tentatively TRBD1 (5 bases). V lost 3 bases, J lost 15 bases, and 12 bases lay in between. The CDR3 is 11 amino acids. The germline V gene has CDR1 KGHSH and CDR2 LQKENI. The CDR3 sequence: CASSPSLGVFF. The DNA for the CDR3 is TGTGCCAGCTCACCTAGCCTAGGGGTGTTCTTC.

V is TRBV6-2 or TRBV6-3 and J is TRBJ1-5, with 10 nucleotides matching TRBD1. The length of the CDR3 is 15 residues. Per germline, CDR1 MNHEY and CDR2 SVGEGT. The V gene end was trimmed by 6 bases and the J gene end by 7 bases; junction bases not matched to a gene: 9. The DNA for the CDR3 is TGTGCCAGCAGCTTGGGACAGGGGCTTAGCCAGCCCCAGCATTTT. Translation: CASSLGQGLSQPQHF.

J is TRBJ2-1 and V is TRBV5-1; maybe TRBD2 (5 bases). V lost 0 bases to trimming and J lost 0 bases, with 10 bases between them. CDR1 is SGHRS, CDR2 YFSETQ, per germline. CDR3 length: 16 residues. CDR3 sequence reads: CASSLGTGISYNEQFF. Written as DNA, the CDR3 is TGCGCCAGCAGCTTGGGGACGGGGATCTCCTACAATGAGCAGTTCTTC.

This chain joins TRBV4-3 and TRBJ1-5, with a weak D call TRBD1 (6 bases). The length of the CDR3 is 14 residues. Trimming left V 1 base short and J 4 bases short, with 8 bases between. Germline CDR1 is LGHNA and CDR2 is YSLEER. The CDR3 loop is CASSQGQGNQPQHF. CDR3 sequence (DNA): TGCGCCAGCAGCCAAGGCCAGGGGAATCAGCCCCAGCATTTT.

With regard to this clone: This sample also contains other DNA sequences that code for the same CDR3. This chain joins TRBV6-6 and TRBJ1-5; D is unresolved. Trimming took 0 bases from V and 1 from J, leaving 4 bases between them. This CDR3 region has 14 residues. Germline V CDR1 and CDR2: MNHNY, SVGAGI (reference sequence). The CDR3 loop is CASSYSQSNQPQHF. The CDR3, as DNA: TGTGCCAGCAGTTACTCCCAAAGCAATCAGCCCCAGCATTTT.

The V and J genes are TRBV6-1 and TRBJ2-1; unclear D gene. The CDR3 length is 12 residues. CDR1 and CDR2 (germline): MNHNS, SASEGT. Deletions cut 3 bases from V and 6 bases from J, with 6 bases between. This CDR3 is CASSERGNEQFF. CDR3 sequence (DNA): TGTGCCAGCAGTGAGCGCGGCAATGAGCAGTTCTTC.

The DNA for the CDR3 is TGTGCCAGCAGACCGGGACCGCCGAACACTGAAGCTTTCTTT. The encoded protein is CASRPGPPNTEAFF. J is TRBJ1-1 and V is TRBV28; D is perhaps TRBD1 (5 bases). V lost 6 bases and J lost 1, with 12 bases in between. CDR1 MDHEN and CDR2 SYDVKM come from the germline V gene. The CDR3 consists of 14 residues. The complete variable domain, with remaining parts taken from reference TRBV28 and TRBJ1-1, reads DVKVTQSSRYLVKRTGEKVFLECVQDMDHENMFWYRQDPGLGLRLIYFSYDVKMKEKGDIPEGYSVSREKKERFSLILESASTNQTSMYLCASRPGPPNTEAFFGQGTRLTVV.